This TCR beta chain derives from a study of T cells in Graves' hyperthyroidism and ophthalmopathy. Findings and caveats of the study: For ophthalmopathy, model prediction preceded onset by a median roughly 6.2 months.

RNA transcripts were the template for amplifying TCR beta CDR3 regions. The TCR CDR3 first-round RT-PCR relied on the HTBI primer set. MiXCR, run by TCRdb on the multiplex PCR reads, gives a single entry per CDR3 protein. Among roughly 260,000 distinct CDR3 sequences, just over 14% were seen once, and the ten largest hold approximately 12%. This clonotype occurred a few times. What it binds is not known. Germline V lookup: CDR1 WNHNN, CDR2 SYGVQD (reference sequence). This CDR3 has 13 residues. V lost 6 bases, J lost 9 bases, and 15 bases lay in between. At first hyperthyroidism diagnosis, before any ophthalmopathy symptoms, the blood sample was collected.

This clonotype originated in a woman in her forties with Graves' hyperthyroidism that later progressed to Graves' ophthalmopathy. What was sequenced was blood. This sequence joins TRBV10-1 and TRBJ2-1, with D perhaps given as TRBD1 or TRBD2 (5 bases each). CDR3 DNA sequence: TGCGCCAGCAGCGGGGACCTCGTGGGTGAGCAGTTCTTC. Protein: CASSGDLVGEQFF.